What follows are 32 T cell receptor beta chains derived from one specimen sequenced in a study of cytomegalovirus exposure and HLA in healthy donors (dated by TCRdb to between 2016 and 2019). The library relied on the immunoSEQ multiplex PCR assay. For the multiplex PCR, a mixture combining 60 forward primers for TCR Vbeta segments and 13 reverse primers for TCR Jbeta segments was used. Held by TCRdb, this immuneACCESS table contains in-frame sequences only and omits some clones. Under half of the omission traces to an unresolved V gene where checked; the cause of the rest is unknown. Across this sample there are 77,000 or so clones, with about 80% seen only once. The ten largest clonotypes hold about 7% of the sample. The sample taken for sequencing was PBMCs. The receptors stem from a woman between 40 and 50 years old in good health and CMV-seronegative.

The J gene is TRBJ1-4, the V gene TRBV28; 9 bases match TRBD1. The CDR3 sequence is 15 residues long. Unmatched junction bases numbered 9, after V lost 6 bases and J lost 7 bases. Germline CDR1 and CDR2: MDHEN and SYDVKM. In nucleotides, the CDR3 is TGTGCCAGCAGGGTACCAACAGGGGGCGGTGAAAAACTGTTTTTT. This encodes CASRVPTGGGEKLFF.

This sequence joins TRBV4-1 and TRBJ1-6; 9 positions agree with TRBD1. Losses at the gene ends were 0 bases for V and 6 bases for J; bases not matched to a gene: 9. Germline CDR1 reads MGHRA; CDR2 reads YSYEKL. There are 18 residues in the CDR3. The DNA of the CDR3 is TGCGCCAGCAGCCAAGATCAGGAGACAGGGGGACCTAATTCACCCCTCCACTTT. Translation gives CASSQDQETGGPNSPLHF.

V is TRBV6-6 and J is TRBJ1-2, with TRBD1 as a possible D gene (6 bases). In germline, CDR1 is MNHNY, CDR2 SVGAGI (reference sequence). V was pared by 7 bases and J by 4 bases, with 10 bases between. The CDR3 consists of 12 residues. The CDR3 is CASTSGAYGYTF. CDR3 DNA: TGTGCCAGCACTTCAGGGGCCTATGGCTACACCTTC.

About this clone: The junction shows a germline mismatch at one end, possibly a read error. The chain has TRBV5-1 and TRBJ2-3; tentative D call: TRBD2 (6 bases). CDR1 SGHRS and CDR2 YFSETQ come from the germline V gene. The CDR3 has 13 amino acids. Written as DNA, the CDR3 is TGCGCCAGCAGCTTCGGGAGCACAGATACGCGGTATTTT. This gives the protein CASSFGSTDTRYF.

This chain uses TRBV5-1 with TRBJ1-5; 8 positions agree with TRBD1. Germline V lookup: CDR1 SGHRS, CDR2 YFSETQ. The CDR3 contains 15 residues. V dropped 2 bases and J dropped 6; count of bases not matched to a gene: 7. The CDR3 spells CASSLQGVTGQPQHF. The CDR3 region has the DNA TGCGCCAGCAGCTTACAGGGGGTTACGGGTCAGCCCCAGCATTTT. The full variable domain, completed using reference TRBV5-1 and TRBJ1-5, is KAGVTQTPRYLIKTRGQQVTLSCSPISGHRSVSWYQQTPGQGLQFLFEYFSETQRNKGNFPGRFSGRQFSNSRSEMNVSTLELGDSALYLCASSLQGVTGQPQHFGDGTRLSIL.

The rearrangement links TRBV5-1 to TRBJ1-3, with a possible D match to TRBD1 (5 bases). CDR1 and CDR2 (germline): SGHRS, YFSETQ. V lost 7 bases, J lost 4 bases, and 12 bases lay in between. CDR3 length: 13 residues. The CDR3 bases are TGCGCCAGCGCCAGGGATTCCGGAAACACCATATATTTT. As protein: CASARDSGNTIYF.

The chain is built from TRBV6-1 and TRBJ1-5, with TRBD1 identical over 9 bases. After removal of 6 bases from V and 0 bases from J, the junction contained 0 bases not matched to a gene. CDR1 MNHNS and CDR2 SASEGT come from the germline V gene. The CDR3 covers 14 residues. DNA of the CDR3: TGTGCCAGCAGACAGGGGGCTAGCAATCAGCCCCAGCATTTT. This translates into CASRQGASNQPQHF.

This sequence joins TRBV7-9 and TRBJ1-4; the D gene is possibly TRBD1 (6 bases). The germline V and J ends were trimmed by 3 bases and 8 bases, with 13 bases remaining between them. In germline, CDR1 is SEHNR, CDR2 FQNEAQ (reference sequence). The CDR3 extends over 14 amino acids. DNA of the CDR3: TGTGCCAGCAGCTTTACAGGGAATGGGGAAAAACTGTTTTTT. Its translation is CASSFTGNGEKLFF.

The chain recombines TRBV7-3 with TRBJ1-1, with a weak D call TRBD1 (6 bases). Germline assignment: CDR1 SGHTA and CDR2 FQGTGA. The CDR3 is made up of 13 amino acids. V gave up 5 bases and J gave up 8 bases, with 15 bases separating them. CDR3 DNA sequence: TGTGCCAGCAGCCGCTTGAGGGGGACGGAAGCTTTCTTT. It codes for CASSRLRGTEAFF.

By its share, this clone is large. The chain couples TRBV6-1 to TRBJ2-7; 10 bases line up with TRBD1. Germline V gene data show CDR1 as MNHNS and CDR2 as SASEGT. The CDR3 is 15 residues long. J lost 0 bases, V lost 1 base, and 0 bases had no gene match. CDR3 bases: TGTGCCAGCAGTGAAGGGACAGGGGGCTCCTACGAGCAGTACTTC. Translating gives CASSEGTGGSYEQYF.

This clone turned up a few times. This sequence joins TRBV7-9 and TRBJ1-1, with 7 bases fitting TRBD1. Losses at the gene ends were 0 bases for V and 0 bases for J; bases not matched to a gene: 1. This CDR3 contains 15 residues. CDR1 and CDR2 from the germline V gene are SEHNR and FQNEAQ (reference sequence). The CDR3 DNA reads TGTGCCAGCAGCTTAGCGGGACAGATGAACACTGAAGCTTTCTTT. Protein sequence: CASSLAGQMNTEAFF. The complete variable domain, with remaining parts taken from reference TRBV7-9 and TRBJ1-1, reads DTGVSQNPRHKITKRGQNVTFRCDPISEHNRLYWYRQTLGQGPEFLTYFQNEAQLEKSRLLSDRFSAERPKGSFSTLEIQRTEQGDSAMYLCASSLAGQMNTEAFFGQGTRLTVV.

The chain combines TRBV18 with TRBJ2-2; weak D call: TRBD2 (5 bases). V dropped 6 bases and J dropped 4 bases, with 18 bases sitting between them. This CDR3 has 16 amino acids. The germline CDR1 and CDR2 sequences are KGHSH and LQKENI. The chain's CDR3 is CASSLSRAPATGELFF. The CDR3 DNA is TGTGCCAGCTCTCTCTCGCGGGCGCCCGCCACCGGGGAGCTGTTTTTT.

The genes are TRBV7-3 and TRBJ2-1; 7 bases match TRBD2. The CDR3 contains 17 residues. The V gene end was trimmed by 4 bases and the J gene end by 4 bases; junction bases not matched to a gene: 13. CDR1 is SGHTA, CDR2 FQGTGA, per germline. CDR3: CASSSGLGGLDYNEQFF. Here the CDR3 DNA reads TGTGCCAGCAGCTCGGGGCTAGGAGGACTAGATTACAATGAGCAGTTCTTC.

This clone was seen only once. The gene calls are TRBV7-3 and TRBJ2-1; the D gene is possibly TRBD2 (6 bases). Germline CDR1 reads SGHTA; CDR2 reads FQGTGA. The CDR3 consists of 13 residues. Trimming left V 3 bases short and J 9 bases short, with 12 bases between. The chain's CDR3 is CASSLGLQGEQFF. The CDR3, as DNA: TGTGCCAGCAGCTTGGGACTTCAAGGTGAGCAGTTCTTC.

This chain joins TRBV5-7 and TRBJ1-3, with TRBD1 identical over 8 bases. TRBV5-7 is treated as an ORF (open reading frame) with a function not yet certain. This CDR3 spans 17 amino acids. J gave up 0 bases and V 4 bases, and 9 bases lay outside the gene matches. CDR3 DNA sequence: TGTGCCAGCAGCGAGGACAGGGTAGTTTTCTCTGGAAACACCATATATTTT. This codes for CASSEDRVVFSGNTIYF.

The chain links TRBV15 to TRBJ1-2; a possible D gene is TRBD1 (5 bases). Germline V gene lookup returns CDR1 LNHNV and CDR2 YYDKDF (reference sequence). V lost 0 bases and J lost 6, with 8 bases in between. The CDR3 covers 13 residues. The chain's CDR3 is CATSREEGDGYTF. DNA of the CDR3: TGTGCCACCAGCAGAGAGGAAGGGGATGGCTACACCTTC. Using reference TRBV15 and TRBJ1-2 for the parts outside the CDR3, the full variable domain is DAMVIQNPRYQVTQFGKPVTLSCSQTLNHNVMYWYQQKSSQAPKLLFHYYDKDFNNEADTPDNFQSRRPNTSFCFLDIRSPGLGDTAMYLCATSREEGDGYTFGSGTRLTVV.

This clone appeared a single time. The chain links TRBV10-3 to TRBJ2-5; 9 bases are a match to TRBD1. In germline, CDR1 is ENHRY, CDR2 SYGVKD. The junction had 7 bases not matched to a gene; V was cut back by 3 bases and J by 2 bases. The CDR3 covers 16 residues. CDR3 residues: CAISDKGTGRQETQYF. The CDR3 DNA follows: TGTGCCATCAGTGATAAAGGGACAGGGAGACAAGAGACCCAGTACTTC.

The chain joins TRBV11-2 to TRBJ2-1, with 8 positions matching TRBD2. This CDR3 is 15 amino acids long. Germline V gene data show CDR1 as SGHAT and CDR2 as FQNNGV. The junction had 11 bases not matched to a gene; V was cut back by 8 bases and J by 5 bases. CDR3 nucleotides: TGTGCCAGCCATCTGGGCGCGCGGGGGGACAATGAGCAGTTCTTC. Amino acids: CASHLGARGDNEQFF.

This sequence joins TRBV27 and TRBJ1-2; 9 bases fit TRBD1. This CDR3 region has 14 residues. J gave up 4 bases and V 5 bases, and 5 bases lay outside the gene matches. Germline lookup yields CDR1 MNHEY and CDR2 SMNVEV (reference sequence). The CDR3 sequence: CASSRRDRVYGYTF. The DNA of the CDR3 is TGTGCCAGCAGTCGGCGGGACAGGGTCTATGGCTACACCTTC.

This clone appeared a single time. This chain uses TRBV10-1 with TRBJ1-1, with D uncertain. The germline V gene encodes CDR1 WNHNN and CDR2 SYGVQD (reference sequence). The CDR3 is 13 amino acids. The ends were cut back, 4 bases at V and 5 bases at J, with 11 bases in the middle. The CDR3 reads CASSAHPRTEAFF. Written as DNA, the CDR3 is TGCGCCAGCAGTGCCCATCCGAGGACTGAAGCTTTCTTT.

V is TRBV18 and J is TRBJ1-1, with TRBD1 as a possible D gene (5 bases). There are 13 residues in the CDR3. From germline, CDR1 is KGHSH and CDR2 LQKENI. V was clipped by 6 bases and J by 1 base, with 9 bases between them. Here the CDR3 reads CASSADRNTEAFF. CDR3 coding DNA: TGTGCCAGCTCGGCTGACAGGAACACTGAAGCTTTCTTT.

The chain links TRBV7-3 to TRBJ2-3; TRBD1 matches at 9 bases. The germline gives CDR1 SGHTA, CDR2 FQGTGA. The CDR3 sequence is 14 residues long. V was clipped by 5 bases and J by 5 bases; unmatched bases: 5. The CDR3 protein is CASSQGQGIDTQYF. CDR3 DNA: TGTGCCAGCAGCCAGGGACAGGGTATAGATACGCAGTATTTT.

This clone has a handful of counts. The V and J genes are TRBV11-1 and TRBJ1-1; 7 bases line up with TRBD1. Losses at the gene ends were 5 bases for V and 4 bases for J; bases not matched to a gene: 13. Germline CDR1 is SGHAT and CDR2 is FQDESV (reference sequence). The CDR3 contains 16 residues. Written as DNA, the CDR3 is TGTGCCAGCAGCCTACGTGGGCGACAGGGAACCACTGAAGCTTTCTTT. This codes for CASSLRGRQGTTEAFF. The whole variable domain, filled in from reference TRBV11-1 and TRBJ1-1, reads EAEVAQSPRYKITEKSQAVAFWCDPISGHATLYWYRQILGQGPELLVQFQDESVVDDSQLPKDRFSAERLKGVDSTLKIQPAELGDSAMYLCASSLRGRQGTTEAFFGQGTRLTVV.

This clone was counted ten times or more. The rearrangement links TRBV4-3 to TRBJ2-1; D uncertain. Germline V gene lookup returns CDR1 LGHNA and CDR2 YSLEER. The CDR3 length is 16 residues. V lost 0 bases to trimming and J lost 2 bases, with 11 bases between them. The CDR3, as DNA: TGCGCCAGCAGCCAAGAGGCGGAACCAGCCTACAATGAGCAGTTCTTC. Its translation is CASSQEAEPAYNEQFF.

The chain recombines TRBV9 with TRBJ2-5, with 8 positions matching TRBD2. V lost 1 base and J lost 4; bases outside the gene matches: 12. The CDR3 is 17 amino acids. In germline, CDR1 is SGDLS, CDR2 YYNGEE. The CDR3 region is CASSVSSGGAIGETQYF. Here the CDR3 DNA reads TGTGCCAGCAGCGTATCTTCCGGGGGGGCGATCGGAGAGACCCAGTACTTC.

V and J are TRBV5-1 and TRBJ1-1, with 9 nucleotides matching TRBD1. With V trimmed by 2 bases and J by 1 base, 6 bases remained unmatched. The CDR3 has 16 residues. The V gene's germline CDR1 is SGHRS and CDR2 YFSETQ. The CDR3, as DNA: TGCGCCAGCAGCTTTAATACAGGGGGCCGGAACACTGAAGCTTTCTTT. This codes for CASSFNTGGRNTEAFF.

V gene TRBV5-8 combines with J gene TRBJ2-7, with 8 bases aligning to TRBD1. After removal of 2 bases from V and 5 bases from J, the junction contained 9 bases not matched to a gene. The CDR3 covers 15 residues. Germline CDR1 is SGHTS and CDR2 is YDEGEE. In DNA form, the CDR3 reads TGTGCCAGCAGCTTTTGGCGGACAGGGCCTGACGAGCAGTACTTC. Its translation is CASSFWRTGPDEQYF.

The rearrangement uses TRBV2 and TRBJ2-7, with 8 bases lining up with TRBD1. Germline V gene lookup returns CDR1 SNHLY and CDR2 FYNNEI. The CDR3 has 12 residues. The trim removed 6 bases at V and 10 bases at J, leaving 8 bases unmatched. The CDR3 reads CASSATGESQYF. The CDR3 DNA reads as TGTGCCAGCAGCGCGACAGGGGAGAGTCAGTACTTC.

This chain links TRBV9 with TRBJ1-5; D is ambiguous. CDR1 SGDLS and CDR2 YYNGEE come from the germline V gene. The CDR3 contains 13 residues. Trimming removed 0 bases from V and 5 bases from J, with 6 bases in between. The CDR3 DNA reads as TGTGCCAGCAGCGTAGGGCCAGATCAGCCCCAGCATTTT. It is translated as CASSVGPDQPQHF.

This clone was observed a handful of times. The V call is TRBV6-1, the J call TRBJ2-1, with 11 bases matching TRBD1. The CDR3 is made up of 15 amino acids. The germline V gene has CDR1 MNHNS and CDR2 SASEGT. Losses at the gene ends were 8 bases for V and 4 bases for J; bases not matched to a gene: 7. The DNA of the CDR3 is TGTGCCAGCGAATTGGACAGGGGGCGATACAATGAGCAGTTCTTC. It is translated as CASELDRGRYNEQFF.

The CDR3 protein is CASSFSSLRETQYF. As DNA, the CDR3 is TGTGCCAGCAGCTTCAGTAGTCTGCGGGAGACCCAGTACTTC. The gene calls are TRBV7-9 and TRBJ2-5; D not certain. Trimming stripped 3 bases from V and 5 bases from J, with 13 bases between. Germline V lookup: CDR1 SEHNR, CDR2 FQNEAQ (reference sequence). This CDR3 is built from 14 residues.

CDR3 region: CASSQDYSRLDEQFF. For the CDR3, the DNA is TGCGCCAGCAGCCAAGATTACTCTCGGTTGGATGAGCAGTTCTTC. The rearrangement joins TRBV4-3 to TRBJ2-1; D is uncertain. Trimming removed 0 bases from V and 8 bases from J, with 14 bases in between. The CDR3 covers 15 residues. Germline assignment: CDR1 LGHNA and CDR2 YSLEER.